The table lists the clone carrying this T cell receptor (beta chain) with a few counts. This specimen belongs to a study of blood T cells in healthy people across ages. Primed by a sample-barcoded 5' primer and a J-beta primer mix, a second PCR proceeded for about 6 to 12 cycles. MiXCR was run by TCRdb on the 5' RACE reads, yielding one entry per CDR3 protein. The sample lists around 2 million distinct CDR3 sequences; roughly two fifths were seen once. The CDR3 runs to 13 residues. Trimming removed 6 bases from V and 1 base from J, with 12 bases in between. The V gene's germline CDR1 is SQVTM and CDR2 ANQGSEA.

The V and J genes are TRBV29-1 and TRBJ1-1, with no clear D. The TCR comes from a human donor in good health. Sequences were obtained from blood. CDR3 in DNA: TGCAGCGTCGCACAGAGATCGAACACTGAAGCTTTCTTT. It codes for CSVAQRSNTEAFF. The full variable domain, with the rest looked up from reference TRBV29-1 and TRBJ1-1, is SAVISQKPSRDICQRGTSLTIQCQVDSQVTMMFWYRQQPGQSLTLIATANQGSEATYESGFVIDKFPISRPNLTFSTLTVSNMSPEDSSIYLCSVAQRSNTEAFFGQGTRLTVV.